A selection of T cell receptor beta chains follows, all from one sample in a study of blood T cell repertoires in COVID-19. Sequenced by immunoSEQ multiplex PCR; TCRdb stores in-frame clones only, minus some. The table shows about 280,000 clones, with around 90% occurring only once. Sequencing used PBMCs or T cells enriched from blood (not recorded which). The receptors were sampled from a woman younger than 30 with acute COVID-19. CDR3s include the opening cysteine and the closing phenylalanine or tryptophan. The D gene is left open where the match is weak. The size entry is marked missing in some rows and otherwise reads once, few, many or a size class.

J gene,D gene,clone size,V gene,CDR3 protein,CDR3 DNA
TRBJ2-7,TRBD1,.,TRBV30,CAWSTGQGSYEQYF,TGTGCCTGGAGCACGGGACAGGGGTCCTACGAGCAGTACTTC
TRBJ2-7,.,.,TRBV14,CASSQQGYEQYF,TGTGCCAGCAGCCAACAGGGTTACGAGCAGTACTTC
TRBJ2-1,.,.,TRBV5-1,CASTKGGRSSYNEQFF,TGCGCCAGCACAAAAGGAGGCCGAAGCTCCTACAATGAGCAGTTCTTC
TRBJ2-1,TRBD2,once,TRBV4-1,CASSQRGLRGTSASSYNEQFF,TGCGCCAGCAGCCAAAGGGGCCTCCGGGGGACTAGCGCCAGCTCCTACAATGAGCAGTTCTTC
TRBJ2-3,TRBD1,.,TRBV28,CASTIPGTGYSDTQYF,TGTGCCAGCACCATTCCCGGGACAGGGTATTCAGATACGCAGTATTTT
TRBJ1-1,TRBD1,.,TRBV28,CASSLQNRGTEAFF,TGTGCCAGCAGTTTACAAAACAGGGGTACTGAAGCTTTCTTT
TRBJ2-1,TRBD2,.,TRBV4-3,CASSSGSAIYNEQFF,TGCGCCAGCAGTAGCGGGAGCGCAATCTACAATGAGCAGTTCTTC
TRBJ2-6,TRBD2,.,TRBV4-1,CASSLGTSEAGANVLTF,TGCGCCAGCAGCCTAGGGACTAGCGAAGCTGGGGCCAACGTCCTGACTTTC
TRBJ2-1,.,.,TRBV4-1,CASSQGLAEGRTYNEQFF,TGCGCCAGCAGCCAAGGCCTGGCCGAGGGCAGGACGTACAATGAGCAGTTCTTC
TRBJ1-5,.,.,TRBV6-5,CASGRQPQHF,TGTGCCAGCGGCAGGCAGCCCCAGCATTTT
TRBJ1-5,TRBD1,.,TRBV6-5,CASTTTGSGNQPQHF,TGTGCCAGCACTACGACAGGGTCGGGCAATCAGCCCCAGCATTTT